This T cell receptor (beta chain) comes out of a study of CD8+ T cells in alopecia areata. RNA extraction was followed by reverse transcription into cDNA, which acted as the sequencing template. Repertoires were generated with immunoSEQ multiplex PCR, while TCRdb's copy carries only in-frame clones and drops some. The repertoire holds about 150,000 clones, with about two thirds as singletons. V was clipped by 5 bases and J by 7 bases, with 17 bases between them. The CDR3 covers 14 residues. Germline CDR1 MGHRA, CDR2 YSYEKL. Sequenced material: CD8+ T cells sorted from blood. The genes are TRBV4-1 and TRBJ1-1, with D possibly matching TRBD1 (5 bases). This TCR came from a human donor in good health. The CDR3 protein is CASSFKGTAFEAFF. In DNA, the CDR3 is TGCGCCAGCAGCTTCAAAGGGACGGCCTTTGAAGCTTTCTTT.